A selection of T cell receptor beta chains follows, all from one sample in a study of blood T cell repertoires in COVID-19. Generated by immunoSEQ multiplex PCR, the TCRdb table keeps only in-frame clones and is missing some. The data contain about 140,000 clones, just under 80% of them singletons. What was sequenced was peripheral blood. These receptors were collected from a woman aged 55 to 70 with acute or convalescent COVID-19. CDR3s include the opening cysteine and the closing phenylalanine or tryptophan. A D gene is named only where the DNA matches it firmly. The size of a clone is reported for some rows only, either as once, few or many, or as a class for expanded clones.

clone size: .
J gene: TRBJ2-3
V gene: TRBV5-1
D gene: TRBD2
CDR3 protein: CASSLGLAGVADTQYF
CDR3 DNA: TGCGCCAGCAGCTTGGGACTAGCGGGAGTCGCAGATACGCAGTATTTT

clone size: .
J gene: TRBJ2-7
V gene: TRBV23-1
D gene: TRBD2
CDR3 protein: CASRYSPSSSGGYYEQYF
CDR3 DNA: TGCGCCAGCAGGTATTCTCCGAGTTCTAGCGGGGGATACTACGAGCAGTACTTC

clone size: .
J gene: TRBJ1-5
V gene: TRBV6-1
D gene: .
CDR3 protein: CASSEGPRVGQPQHF
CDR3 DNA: TGTGCCAGCAGTGAAGGACCCAGGGTGGGGCAGCCCCAGCATTTT

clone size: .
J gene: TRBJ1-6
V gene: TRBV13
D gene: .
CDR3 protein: CASREGRLNSPLHF
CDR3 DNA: TGTGCCAGCAGGGAGGGGCGGCTCAATTCACCCCTCCACTTT

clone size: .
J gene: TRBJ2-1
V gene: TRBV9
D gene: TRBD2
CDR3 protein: CASSSVGSGTHSYNEQFF
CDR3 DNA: TGTGCCAGCAGCTCCGTGGGTAGCGGGACCCACTCCTACAATGAGCAGTTCTTC

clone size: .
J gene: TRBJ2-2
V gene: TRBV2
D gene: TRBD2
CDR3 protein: CASSFRTSGSIGELFF
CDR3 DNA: TGTGCCAGCAGTTTTAGGACTAGCGGGAGTATCGGGGAGCTGTTTTTT

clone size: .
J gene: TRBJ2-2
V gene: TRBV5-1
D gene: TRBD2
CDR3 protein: CASSATSGRGELFF
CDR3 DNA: TGCGCCAGCAGCGCTACTAGCGGGAGAGGGGAGCTGTTTTTT

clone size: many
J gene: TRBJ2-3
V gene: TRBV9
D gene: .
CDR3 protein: CASSVADTQYF
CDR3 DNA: TGTGCCAGCAGCGTAGCGGATACGCAGTATTTT

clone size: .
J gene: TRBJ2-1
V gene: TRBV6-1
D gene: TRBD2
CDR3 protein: CASSERGTSAYNEQFF
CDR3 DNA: TGTGCCAGCAGTGAAAGGGGGACTAGCGCATACAATGAGCAGTTCTTC

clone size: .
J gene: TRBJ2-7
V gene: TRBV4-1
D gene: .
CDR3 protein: CASSQKPPQGLGGYEQYF
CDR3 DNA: TGCGCCAGCAGCCAAAAACCCCCACAGGGTTTGGGGGGGTACGAGCAGTACTTC

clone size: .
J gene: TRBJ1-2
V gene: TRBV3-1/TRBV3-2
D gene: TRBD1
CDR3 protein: CASSQLATGDGYGYTF
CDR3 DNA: TGTGCCAGCAGCCAGCTAGCTACAGGGGATGGCTATGGCTACACCTTC

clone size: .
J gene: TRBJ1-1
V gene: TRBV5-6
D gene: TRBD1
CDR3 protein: CASSFLDRESFF
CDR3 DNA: TGTGCCAGCAGCTTTCTGGACAGGGAGTCCTTCTTT

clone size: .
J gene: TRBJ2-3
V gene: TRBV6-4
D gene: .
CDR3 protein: CASSAAGENMWDTQYF
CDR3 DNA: TGTGCCAGCAGCGCGGCAGGGGAGAACATGTGGGATACGCAGTATTTT

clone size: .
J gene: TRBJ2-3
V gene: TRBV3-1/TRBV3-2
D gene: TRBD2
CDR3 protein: CASSESGGRATDTQYF
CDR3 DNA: TGTGCCAGCAGCGAATCCGGCGGGAGGGCGACAGATACGCAGTATTTT

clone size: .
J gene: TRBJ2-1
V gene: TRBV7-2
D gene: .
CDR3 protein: CASSLVLTRGGGEQFF
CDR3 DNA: TGTGCCAGCAGCTTAGTTCTCACTAGAGGGGGGGGTGAGCAGTTCTTC

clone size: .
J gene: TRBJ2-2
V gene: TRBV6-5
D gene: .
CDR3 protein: CASRHTTRELFF
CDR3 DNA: TGTGCCAGCAGACACACCACCCGGGAGCTGTTTTTT

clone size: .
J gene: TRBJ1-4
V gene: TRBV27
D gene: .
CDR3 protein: CASSFRRGGYEKLFF
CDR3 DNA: TGTGCCAGCAGTTTTAGGCGGGGGGGATATGAAAAACTGTTTTTT

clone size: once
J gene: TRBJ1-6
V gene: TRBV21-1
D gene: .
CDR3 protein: CASSKPPPTGKDSPLHF
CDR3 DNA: TGTGCCAGCAGCAAGCCTCCCCCGACAGGGAAGGATTCACCCCTCCACTTT

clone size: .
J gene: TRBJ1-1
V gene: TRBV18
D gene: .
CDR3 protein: CASSHQVDTEAFF
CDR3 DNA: TGTGCCAGCTCACACCAGGTTGACACTGAAGCTTTCTTT

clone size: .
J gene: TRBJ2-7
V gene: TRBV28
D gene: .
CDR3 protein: CASSEPLRQQYF
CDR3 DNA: TGTGCCAGCAGTGAGCCTTTGAGGCAGCAGTACTTC

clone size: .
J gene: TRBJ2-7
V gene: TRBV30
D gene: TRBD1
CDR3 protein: CAWSVPGGYEQYF
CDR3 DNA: TGTGCCTGGAGTGTACCAGGGGGCTACGAGCAGTACTTC

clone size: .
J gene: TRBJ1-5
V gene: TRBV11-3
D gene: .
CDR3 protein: CASSPPHNSNQPQHF
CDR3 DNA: TGTGCCAGCAGCCCCCCACACAATAGCAATCAGCCCCAGCATTTT

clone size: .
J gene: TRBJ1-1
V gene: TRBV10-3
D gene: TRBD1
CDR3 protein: CAITAGTGDTEAFF
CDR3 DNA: TGTGCCATCACCGCGGGGACAGGGGACACTGAAGCTTTCTTT

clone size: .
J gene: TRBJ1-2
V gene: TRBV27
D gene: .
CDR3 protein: CASSPPSGYGYTF
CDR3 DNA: TGTGCCAGCAGTCCACCTTCGGGCTATGGCTACACCTTC

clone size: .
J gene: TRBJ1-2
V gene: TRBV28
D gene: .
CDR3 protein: CASSLPWGSDYGYTF
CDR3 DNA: TGTGCCAGCAGTCTGCCATGGGGCTCGGACTATGGCTACACCTTC

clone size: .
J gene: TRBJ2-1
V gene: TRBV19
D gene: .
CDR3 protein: CASSISLASKGEQFF
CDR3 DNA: TGTGCCAGTAGTATTAGCCTAGCCTCTAAGGGTGAGCAGTTCTTC

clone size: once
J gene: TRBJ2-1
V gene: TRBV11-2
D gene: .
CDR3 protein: CASSLEWQGQITSYGEQFF
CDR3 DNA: TGTGCCAGCAGCTTAGAGTGGCAGGGGCAGATCACCTCCTACGGTGAGCAGTTCTTC

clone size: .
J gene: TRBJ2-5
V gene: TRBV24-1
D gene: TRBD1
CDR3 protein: CATSDLTGGSQETQYF
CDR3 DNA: TGTGCCACCAGTGATTTGACAGGGGGAAGTCAAGAGACCCAGTACTTC

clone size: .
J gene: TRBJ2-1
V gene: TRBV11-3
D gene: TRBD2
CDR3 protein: CASSPGLAGITEQFF
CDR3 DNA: TGTGCCAGCAGCCCCGGACTAGCGGGAATTACCGAGCAGTTCTTC

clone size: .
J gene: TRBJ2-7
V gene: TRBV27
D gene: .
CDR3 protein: CAVSSYEQYF
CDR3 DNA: TGTGCCGTCAGCTCCTACGAGCAGTACTTC

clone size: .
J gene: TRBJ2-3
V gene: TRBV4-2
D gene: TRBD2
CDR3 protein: CASSPGLAGFTDTQYF
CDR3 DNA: TGTGCCAGCAGCCCGGGACTAGCGGGCTTCACAGATACGCAGTATTTT

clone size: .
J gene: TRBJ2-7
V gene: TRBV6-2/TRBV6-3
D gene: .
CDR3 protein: CASSYQRNEQYF
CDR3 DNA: TGTGCCAGCAGTTATCAGAGGAACGAGCAGTACTTC

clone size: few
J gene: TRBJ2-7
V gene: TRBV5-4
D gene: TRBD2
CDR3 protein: CASSTGLAGAKYF
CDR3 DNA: TGTGCCAGCAGCACCGGACTAGCGGGAGCTAAGTACTTC

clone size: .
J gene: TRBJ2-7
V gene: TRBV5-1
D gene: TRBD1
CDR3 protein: CASSQPRQGHYEQYF
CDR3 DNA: TGCGCCAGCAGCCAACCCCGACAGGGACACTACGAGCAGTACTTC

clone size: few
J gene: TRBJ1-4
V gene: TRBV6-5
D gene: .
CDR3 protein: CASRDNSNEKLFF
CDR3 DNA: TGTGCCAGCCGGGACAATTCTAATGAAAAACTGTTTTTT

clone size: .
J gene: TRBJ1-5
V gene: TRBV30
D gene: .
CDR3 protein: CAWSGAINQPQHF
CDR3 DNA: TGTGCCTGGAGTGGGGCAATCAATCAGCCCCAGCATTTT

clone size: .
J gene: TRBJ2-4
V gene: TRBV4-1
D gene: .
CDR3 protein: CASRHLAGAKNIQYF
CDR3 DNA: TGCGCCAGCAGACATCTGGCGGGGGCCAAAAACATTCAGTACTTC

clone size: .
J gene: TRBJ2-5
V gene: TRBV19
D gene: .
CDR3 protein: CASSIGETSSETQYF
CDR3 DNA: TGTGCCAGTAGTATAGGGGAAACTAGCTCAGAGACCCAGTACTTC

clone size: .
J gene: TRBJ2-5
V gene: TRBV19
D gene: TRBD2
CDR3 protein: CASSIGGRTSGRAETQYF
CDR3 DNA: TGTGCCAGTAGTATAGGAGGTCGGACTAGCGGGAGGGCCGAGACCCAGTACTTC

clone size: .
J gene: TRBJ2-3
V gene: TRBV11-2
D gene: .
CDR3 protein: CASSSRDTLGSTQYF
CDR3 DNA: TGTGCCAGCAGCTCCCGGGACACCCTTGGGAGTACGCAGTATTTT

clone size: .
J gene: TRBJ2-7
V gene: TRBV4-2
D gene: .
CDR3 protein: CASSQDPRSEQYF
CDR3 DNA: TGTGCCAGCAGCCAAGATCCGAGGAGCGAGCAGTACTTC

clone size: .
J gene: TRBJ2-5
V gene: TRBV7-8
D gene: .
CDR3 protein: CASSFFTSNIAAQYF
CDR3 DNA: TGTGCCAGCAGCTTTTTCACCTCCAATATAGCAGCCCAGTACTTC

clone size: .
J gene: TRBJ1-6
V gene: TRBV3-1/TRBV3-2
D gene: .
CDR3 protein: CASSQDRVYNSPLHF
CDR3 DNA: TGTGCCAGCAGCCAAGACAGGGTTTATAATTCACCCCTCCACTTT

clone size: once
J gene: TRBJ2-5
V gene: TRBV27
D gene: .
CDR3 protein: CASSLGRGPFQETQYF
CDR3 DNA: TGTGCCAGCAGTTTAGGGCGGGGCCCGTTCCAAGAGACCCAGTACTTC

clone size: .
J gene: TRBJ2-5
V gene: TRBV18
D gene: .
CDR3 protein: CASSPLAAGETQYF
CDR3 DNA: TGTGCCAGCTCACCGCTGGCGGCGGGAGAGACCCAGTACTTC

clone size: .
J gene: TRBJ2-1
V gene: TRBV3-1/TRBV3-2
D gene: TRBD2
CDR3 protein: CASSQESTSGSYNEQFF
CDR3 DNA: TGTGCCAGCAGCCAAGAGTCGACTAGCGGGAGTTACAATGAGCAGTTCTTC

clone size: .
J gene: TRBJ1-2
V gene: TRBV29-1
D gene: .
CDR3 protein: CSVEGGVLGYGYTF
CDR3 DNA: TGCAGCGTTGAAGGGGGGGTTCTCGGCTATGGCTACACCTTC

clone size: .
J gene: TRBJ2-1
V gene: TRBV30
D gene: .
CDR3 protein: CAWNGLGAYNEQFF
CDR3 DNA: TGTGCCTGGAATGGCCTCGGGGCCTACAATGAGCAGTTCTTC

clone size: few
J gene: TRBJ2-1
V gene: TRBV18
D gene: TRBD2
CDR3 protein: CASSPAGLAEDNEQFF
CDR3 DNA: TGTGCCAGCTCACCAGCGGGACTAGCGGAGGACAATGAGCAGTTCTTC

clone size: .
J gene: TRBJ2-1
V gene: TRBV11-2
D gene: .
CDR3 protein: CASSLGVSGRYNEQFF
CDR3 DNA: TGTGCCAGCAGCTTAGGGGTTAGCGGAAGGTACAATGAGCAGTTCTTC

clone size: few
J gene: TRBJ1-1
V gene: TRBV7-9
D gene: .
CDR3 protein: CASSPTGPWASNTEAFF
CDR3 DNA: TGTGCCAGCAGCCCGACAGGTCCTTGGGCCTCGAACACTGAAGCTTTCTTT

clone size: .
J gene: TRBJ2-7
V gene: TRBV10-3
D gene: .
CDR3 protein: CAISEGAGSSYEQYF
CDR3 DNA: TGTGCCATCAGTGAGGGAGCGGGTAGCTCCTACGAGCAGTACTTC

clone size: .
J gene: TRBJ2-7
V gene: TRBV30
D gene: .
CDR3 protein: CAWSGTRQYF
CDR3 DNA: TGTGCCTGGAGTGGGACAAGGCAGTACTTC

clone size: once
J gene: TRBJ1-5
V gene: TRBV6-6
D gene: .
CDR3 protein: CASTSTGSGQPQHF
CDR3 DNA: TGTGCCAGCACCTCCACAGGGTCGGGTCAGCCCCAGCATTTT

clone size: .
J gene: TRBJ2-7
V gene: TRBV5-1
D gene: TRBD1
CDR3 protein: CASSLDRGYSYEQYF
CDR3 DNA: TGCGCCAGCAGCTTGGACAGGGGATACTCCTACGAGCAGTACTTC

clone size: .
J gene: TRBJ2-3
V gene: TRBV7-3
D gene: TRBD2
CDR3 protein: CASSVAGLAGADTQYF
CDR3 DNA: TGTGCCAGCAGCGTAGCCGGACTAGCGGGAGCAGATACGCAGTATTTT

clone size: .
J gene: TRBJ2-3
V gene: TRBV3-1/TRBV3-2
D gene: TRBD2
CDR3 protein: CASSPSGRTDTQYF
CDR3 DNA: TGTGCCAGCAGCCCTAGCGGACGCACAGATACGCAGTATTTT

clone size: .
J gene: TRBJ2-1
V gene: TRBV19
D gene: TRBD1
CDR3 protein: CASSTPRDRGSYNEQFF
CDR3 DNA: TGTGCCAGTAGTACCCCAAGGGACAGGGGCTCCTACAATGAGCAGTTCTTC

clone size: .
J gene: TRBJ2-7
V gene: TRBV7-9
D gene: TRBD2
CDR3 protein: CASGLAGGTGQYF
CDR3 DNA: TGTGCCAGCGGACTAGCGGGAGGAACTGGGCAGTACTTC

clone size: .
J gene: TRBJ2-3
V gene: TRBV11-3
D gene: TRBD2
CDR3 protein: CASSLTSGDTQYF
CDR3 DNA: TGTGCCAGCAGCTTAACTAGCGGAGATACGCAGTATTTT